This TCR beta chain was sequenced for a study of response to subunit inactivated influenza vaccine (dated by TCRdb to 2017 to 2018). Study-level background: The study used deep quantitative T cell receptor repertoire profiling to track responses to a trivalent subunit inactivated influenza vaccine. What the authors observed across the whole study: It was suggested by the authors that each seasonal influenza vaccination may recruit only a limited number of new T cells.

Comment on this clonotype: The target of this receptor is not known. No base quality values were provided; no much bigger clone lies one nucleotide off.

Libraries were made using RT-PCR. Sequenced using an Illumina HiSeq 2500. Using fastp at Q25 and MiXCR, TCRdb reprocessed the public reads and kept productive beta chains. For every CDR3 protein sequence, its rows merge into one entry that carries the most common genes and DNA. The sample records more than 700,000 distinct CDR3 sequences, 21% of which are singletons. Around 9.6% of the sample comes from the top ten. Sequences were derived from PBMCs from blood, sampled roughly 5 days after vaccination. This receptor was taken from a man between 45 and 60 years old who received an inactivated influenza vaccine. Donor details come from another sample of the same person, matched by shared clones.

The CDR3 protein is CAIARPGKETQYF. The nucleotides are TGTGCCATCGCACGACCGGGGAAGGAGACCCAGTACTTC. The chain was built from TRBV9 and TRBJ2-5, with a tentative D gene TRBD2 over 5 matching bases. Counted from cysteine to phenylalanine, this CDR3 has 13 amino acids. Of the read, only the CDR3 DNA is kept; its 39 bases are in frame from base 1. V is cut by 9 bases and J by 5 bases, and the space between the germline ends is 17 bases. CDR1 and CDR2 were assigned from the germline V gene as SGDLS and YYNGEE.